This entry features one T cell receptor (beta chain) sequence. Its antigen is not identified. The data were obtained in a study of a mutant IDH1 vaccine in newly diagnosed glioma. Study in general: In some groups vaccination began 4-6 weeks post-radiotherapy; others received it with temozolomide. Most patients had received both radiotherapy and temozolomide, the prior options being radiotherapy, temozolomide, or both. General study findings and limits: Any relationship between pseudoprogression and changes in top peripheral T cell clonotypes seemed absent.

Time point described: week 5, during vaccination. Vaccinated patients received 300 ug of mutant IDH1 20-mer peptide per dose, with topical imiquimod. Here immunoSEQ multiplex PCR was the method, and the copy in TCRdb shows in-frame clones only, minus some. The profile shows 20,000 to 30,000 clones, 65% to 85% of them singletons. Trimming took off 3 bases at V and 5 bases at J, with 7 bases between the two ends. The CDR3 covers 12 residues. From germline, CDR1 is KGHSH and CDR2 LQKENI. The chain carries TRBV18 and TRBJ1-1; D gene ambiguous. This material consisted of PBMCs, taken from a glioma patient whose treatment included an IDH1 peptide vaccine. This TCR derives from a man aged 35-49 years with glioma. Some clones in this sample may be carry-over from other donors' samples. The CDR3 protein is CASSPWGTEAFF. In nucleotides, the CDR3 is TGTGCCAGCTCACCTTGGGGAACTGAAGCTTTCTTT.